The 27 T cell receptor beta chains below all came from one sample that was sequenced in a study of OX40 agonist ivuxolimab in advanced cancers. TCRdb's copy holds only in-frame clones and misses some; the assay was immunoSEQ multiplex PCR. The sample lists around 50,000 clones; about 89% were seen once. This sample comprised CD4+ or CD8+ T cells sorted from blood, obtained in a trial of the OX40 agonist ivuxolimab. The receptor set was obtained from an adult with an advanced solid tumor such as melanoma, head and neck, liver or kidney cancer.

The DNA of the CDR3 is TGTGCCAGCAGCGTAACCCCCTGGGGCTCTGGGACAGATACGCAGTATTTT. As protein: CASSVTPWGSGTDTQYF. The chain joins TRBV9 to TRBJ2-3; weak D call: TRBD1 (5 bases). Trimming removed 1 base at V and 3 bases at J, with 18 bases between. This CDR3 comprises 17 residues. The germline CDR1 and CDR2 sequences are SGDLS and YYNGEE.

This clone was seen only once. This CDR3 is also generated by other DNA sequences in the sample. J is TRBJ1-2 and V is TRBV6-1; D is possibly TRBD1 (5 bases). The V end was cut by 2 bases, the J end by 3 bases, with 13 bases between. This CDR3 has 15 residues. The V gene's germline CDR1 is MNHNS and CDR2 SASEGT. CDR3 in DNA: TGTGCCAGCAGTGAATTCCCAGGGATAGACTATGGCTACACCTTC. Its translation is CASSEFPGIDYGYTF.

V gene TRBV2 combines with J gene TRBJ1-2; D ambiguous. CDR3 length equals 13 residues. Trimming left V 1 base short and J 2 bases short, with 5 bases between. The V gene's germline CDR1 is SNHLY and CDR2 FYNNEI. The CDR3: CASSEVRNYGYTF. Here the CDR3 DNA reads TGTGCCAGCAGTGAAGTCAGGAACTATGGCTACACCTTC. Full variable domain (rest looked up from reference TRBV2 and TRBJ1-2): EPEVTQTPSHQVTQMGQEVILRCVPISNHLYFYWYRQILGQKVEFLVSFYNNEISEKSEIFDDQFSVERPDGSNFTLKIRSTKLEDSAMYFCASSEVRNYGYTFGSGTRLTVV.

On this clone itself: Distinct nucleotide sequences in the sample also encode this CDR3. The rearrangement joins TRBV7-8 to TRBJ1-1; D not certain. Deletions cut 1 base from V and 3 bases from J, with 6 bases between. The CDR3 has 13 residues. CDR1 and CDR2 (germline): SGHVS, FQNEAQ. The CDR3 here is CASSLVEDTEAFF. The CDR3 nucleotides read TGTGCCAGCAGCTTAGTAGAGGACACTGAAGCTTTCTTT.

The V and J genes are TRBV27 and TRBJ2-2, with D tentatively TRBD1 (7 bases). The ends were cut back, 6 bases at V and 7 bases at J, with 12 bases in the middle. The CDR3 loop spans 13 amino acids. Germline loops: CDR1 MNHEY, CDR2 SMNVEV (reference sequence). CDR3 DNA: TGTGCCAGCAGGGACTACAGGGGCGGGGAGCTGTTTTTT. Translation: CASRDYRGGELFF.

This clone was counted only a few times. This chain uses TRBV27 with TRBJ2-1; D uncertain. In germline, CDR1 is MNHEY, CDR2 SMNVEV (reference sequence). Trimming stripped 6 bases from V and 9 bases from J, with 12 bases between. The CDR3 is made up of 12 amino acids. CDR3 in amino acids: CASSPISSEQFF. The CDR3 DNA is TGTGCCAGCAGCCCGATCTCCAGTGAGCAGTTCTTC.

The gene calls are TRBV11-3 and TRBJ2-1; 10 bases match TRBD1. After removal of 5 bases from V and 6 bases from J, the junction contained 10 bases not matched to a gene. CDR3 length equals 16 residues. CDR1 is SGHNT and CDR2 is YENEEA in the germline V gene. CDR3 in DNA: TGTGCCAGCAGCCCCCTGACAGGGGGCCCTTCCAATGAGCAGTTCTTC. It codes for CASSPLTGGPSNEQFF.

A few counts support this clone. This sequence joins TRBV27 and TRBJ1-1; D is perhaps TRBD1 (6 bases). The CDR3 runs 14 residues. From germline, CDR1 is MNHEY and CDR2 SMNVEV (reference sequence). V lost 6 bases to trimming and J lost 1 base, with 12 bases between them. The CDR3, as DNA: TGTGCCAGCAGCTACCAGGGGAGGAACACTGAAGCTTTCTTT. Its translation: CASSYQGRNTEAFF.

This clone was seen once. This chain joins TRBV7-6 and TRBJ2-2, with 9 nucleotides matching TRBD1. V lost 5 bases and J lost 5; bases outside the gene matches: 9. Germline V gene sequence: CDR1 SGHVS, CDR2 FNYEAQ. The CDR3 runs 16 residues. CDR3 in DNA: TGTGCCAGCAGCCCAGCAGGGACAGGGATTACCGGGGAGCTGTTTTTT. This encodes CASSPAGTGITGELFF.

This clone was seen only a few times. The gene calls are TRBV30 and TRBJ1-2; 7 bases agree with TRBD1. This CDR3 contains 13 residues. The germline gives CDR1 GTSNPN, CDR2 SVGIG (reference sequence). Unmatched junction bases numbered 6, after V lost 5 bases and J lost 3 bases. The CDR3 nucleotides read TGTGCCTGGGAAGGACAGGAGGACTATGGCTACACCTTC. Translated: CAWEGQEDYGYTF.

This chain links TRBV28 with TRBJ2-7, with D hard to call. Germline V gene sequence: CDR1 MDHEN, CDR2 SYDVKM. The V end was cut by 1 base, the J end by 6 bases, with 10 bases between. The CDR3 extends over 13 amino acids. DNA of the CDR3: TGTGCCAGCAGTTTATCGGCCCCGGTCGAGCAGTACTTC. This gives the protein CASSLSAPVEQYF.

CDR3 residues: CASSGSLPDTQYF. In DNA, the CDR3 is TGTGCCAGCAGCGGCTCCCTCCCAGATACGCAGTATTTT. The V gene is TRBV9, the J gene TRBJ2-3; D not resolved. This CDR3 is built from 13 residues. The germline V and J ends were trimmed by 3 bases and 4 bases, with 9 bases remaining between them. Germline CDR1 is SGDLS and CDR2 is YYNGEE. The variable domain in full, with the rest retrieved from reference TRBV9 and TRBJ2-3, is DSGVTQTPKHLITATGQRVTLRCSPRSGDLSVYWYQQSLDQGLQFLIQYYNGEERAKGNILERFSAQQFPDLHSELNLSSLELGDSALYFCASSGSLPDTQYFGPGTRLTVL.

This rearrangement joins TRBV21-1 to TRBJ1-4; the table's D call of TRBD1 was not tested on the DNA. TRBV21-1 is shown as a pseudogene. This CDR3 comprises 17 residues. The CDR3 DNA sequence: TGTGCCAGCAGCGGACATAAAGGGGACAGACAGGGTGAAAAACTGTTTTTT. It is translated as CASSGHKGDRQGEKLFF.

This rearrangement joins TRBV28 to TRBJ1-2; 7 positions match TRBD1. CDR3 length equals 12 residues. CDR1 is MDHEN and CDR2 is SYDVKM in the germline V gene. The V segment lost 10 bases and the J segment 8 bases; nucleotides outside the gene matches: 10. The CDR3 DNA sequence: TGTGCCACCAACAGGGGAACCCTGGGCTACACCTTC. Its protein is CATNRGTLGYTF.

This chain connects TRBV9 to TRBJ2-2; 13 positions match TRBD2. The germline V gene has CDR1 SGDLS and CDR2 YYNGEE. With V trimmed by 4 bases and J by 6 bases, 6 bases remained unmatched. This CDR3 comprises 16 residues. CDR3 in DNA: TGTGCCAGCAGCCCCCGGACTAGCGGGGGTGCCGGGGAGCTGTTTTTT. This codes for CASSPRTSGGAGELFF.

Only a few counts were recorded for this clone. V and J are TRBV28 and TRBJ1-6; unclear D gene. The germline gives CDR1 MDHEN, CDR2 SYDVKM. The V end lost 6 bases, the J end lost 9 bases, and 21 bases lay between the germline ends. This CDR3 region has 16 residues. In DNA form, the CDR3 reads TGTGCCAGCAGCTTAATTGACGGGTCCCGAACTTCACCCCTCCACTTT. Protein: CASSLIDGSRTSPLHF.

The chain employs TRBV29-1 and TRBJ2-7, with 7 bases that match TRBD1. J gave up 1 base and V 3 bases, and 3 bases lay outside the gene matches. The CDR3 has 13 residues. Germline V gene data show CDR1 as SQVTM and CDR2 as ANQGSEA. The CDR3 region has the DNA TGCAGCGTTGACACGGACAGGTCCTACGAGCAGTACTTC. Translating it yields CSVDTDRSYEQYF.

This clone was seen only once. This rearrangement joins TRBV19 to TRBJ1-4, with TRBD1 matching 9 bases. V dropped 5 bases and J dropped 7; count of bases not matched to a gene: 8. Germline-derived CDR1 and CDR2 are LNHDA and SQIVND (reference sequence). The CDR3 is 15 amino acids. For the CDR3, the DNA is TGTGCCAGTAGTCTTCAGGACAGGGGTGGTGAAAAACTGTTTTTT. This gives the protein CASSLQDRGGEKLFF.

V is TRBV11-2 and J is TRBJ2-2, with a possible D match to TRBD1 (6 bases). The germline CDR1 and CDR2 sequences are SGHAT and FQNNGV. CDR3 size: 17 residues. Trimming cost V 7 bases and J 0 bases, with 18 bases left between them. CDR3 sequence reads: CASTRRGRGANTGELFF. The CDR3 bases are TGTGCCAGCACCCGTAGGGGGAGAGGAGCGAACACCGGGGAGCTGTTTTTT.

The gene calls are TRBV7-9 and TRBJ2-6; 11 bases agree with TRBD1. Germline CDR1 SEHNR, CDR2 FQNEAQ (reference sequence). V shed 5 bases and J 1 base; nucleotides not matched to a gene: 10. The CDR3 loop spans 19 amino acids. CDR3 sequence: CASSPAGTGGRSGANVLTF. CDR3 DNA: TGTGCCAGCAGCCCCGCCGGGACAGGGGGGAGGTCTGGGGCCAACGTCCTGACTTTC. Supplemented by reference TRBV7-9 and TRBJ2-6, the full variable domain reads DTGVSQNPRHKITKRGQNVTFRCDPISEHNRLYWYRQTLGQGPEFLTYFQNEAQLEKSRLLSDRFSAERPKGSFSTLEIQRTEQGDSAMYLCASSPAGTGGRSGANVLTFGAGSRLTVL.

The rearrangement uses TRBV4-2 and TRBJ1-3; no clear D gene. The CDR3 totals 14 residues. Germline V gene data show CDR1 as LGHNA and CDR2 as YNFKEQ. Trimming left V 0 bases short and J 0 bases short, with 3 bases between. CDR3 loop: CASSQDSSGNTIYF. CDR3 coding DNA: TGTGCCAGCAGCCAAGACAGCTCTGGAAACACCATATATTTT.

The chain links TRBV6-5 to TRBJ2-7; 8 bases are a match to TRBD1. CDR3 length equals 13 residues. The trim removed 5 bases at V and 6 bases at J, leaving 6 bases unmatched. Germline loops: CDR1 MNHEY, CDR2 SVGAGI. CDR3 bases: TGTGCCAGCAGTGACGACAGGGGTCTCGAGCAGTACTTC. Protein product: CASSDDRGLEQYF.

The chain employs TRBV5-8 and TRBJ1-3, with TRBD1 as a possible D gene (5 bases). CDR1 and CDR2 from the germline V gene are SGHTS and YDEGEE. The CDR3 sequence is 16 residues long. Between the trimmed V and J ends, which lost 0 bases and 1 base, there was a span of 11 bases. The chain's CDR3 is CASSLVAGSSGNTIYF. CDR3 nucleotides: TGTGCCAGCAGCTTGGTAGCAGGGAGTTCTGGAAACACCATATATTTT.

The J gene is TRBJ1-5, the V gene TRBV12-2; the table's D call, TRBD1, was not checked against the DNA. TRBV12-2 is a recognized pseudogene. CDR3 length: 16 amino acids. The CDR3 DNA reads TGTGCAAGTCGCTTAGCCACAGGGGGGATACGGGAGCCCCAGCATTTT. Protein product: CASRLATGGIREPQHF.

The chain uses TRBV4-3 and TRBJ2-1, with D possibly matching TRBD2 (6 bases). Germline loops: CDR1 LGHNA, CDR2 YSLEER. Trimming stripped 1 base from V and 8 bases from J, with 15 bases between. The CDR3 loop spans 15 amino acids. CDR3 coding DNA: TGCGCCAGCAGCCAAGTCGGGAGTGGGCGCGATGAGCAGTTCTTC. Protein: CASSQVGSGRDEQFF.

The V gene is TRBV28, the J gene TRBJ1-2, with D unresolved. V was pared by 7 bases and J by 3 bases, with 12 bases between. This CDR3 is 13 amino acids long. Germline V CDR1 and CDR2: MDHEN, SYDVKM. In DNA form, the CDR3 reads TGTGCCAGCACCCTTCAAACTGACTATGGCTACACCTTC. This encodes CASTLQTDYGYTF.

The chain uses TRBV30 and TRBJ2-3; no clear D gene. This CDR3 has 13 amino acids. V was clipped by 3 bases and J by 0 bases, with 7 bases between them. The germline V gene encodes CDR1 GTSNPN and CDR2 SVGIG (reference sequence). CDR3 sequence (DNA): TGTGCCTGGAGAAGCCCAAGCACAGATACGCAGTATTTT. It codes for CAWRSPSTDTQYF.